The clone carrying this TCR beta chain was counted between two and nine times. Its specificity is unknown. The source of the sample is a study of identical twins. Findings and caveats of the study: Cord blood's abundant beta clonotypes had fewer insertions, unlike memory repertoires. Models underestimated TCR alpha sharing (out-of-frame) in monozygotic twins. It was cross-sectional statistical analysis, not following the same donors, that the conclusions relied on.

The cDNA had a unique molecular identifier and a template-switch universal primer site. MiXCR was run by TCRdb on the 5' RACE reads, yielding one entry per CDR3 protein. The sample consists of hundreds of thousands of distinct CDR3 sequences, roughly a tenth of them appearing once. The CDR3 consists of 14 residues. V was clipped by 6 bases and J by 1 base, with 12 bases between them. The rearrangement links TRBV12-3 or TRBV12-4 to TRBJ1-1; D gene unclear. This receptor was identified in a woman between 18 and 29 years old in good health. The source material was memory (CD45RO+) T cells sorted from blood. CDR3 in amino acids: CASRVQAGNTEAFF. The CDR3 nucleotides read TGTGCCAGCAGGGTGCAGGCGGGGAACACTGAAGCTTTCTTT.